This T cell receptor (beta chain) is from a study of OX40 agonist ivuxolimab in advanced cancers. Findings of the study overall: On average, a greater number of expanded clones characterised CD8+ T cells relative to CD4+.

Sequencing was performed with immunoSEQ multiplex PCR; in TCRdb, only in-frame clones are kept and a portion is missing. The top ten hold approximately 4.8% of the sample, which has some 90,000 clones, more than 75% seen once. Details on this clone: What it binds is unknown.

The germline V and J ends were trimmed by 0 bases and 2 bases, with 3 bases remaining between them. The CDR3 covers 13 residues. From germline, CDR1 is SGHDT and CDR2 YYEEEE. This clonotype was obtained from an adult with an advanced solid tumor such as melanoma, head and neck, liver or kidney cancer. The V gene is TRBV5-6, the J gene TRBJ1-3; no clear D. The sample in question was CD4+ or CD8+ T cells sorted from blood, obtained in a trial of the OX40 agonist ivuxolimab. The CDR3 nucleotides are TGTGCCAGCAGCTTGGCCACTGGAAACACCATATATTTT. Translation: CASSLATGNTIYF.